This entry lists 22 T cell receptor beta chains sequenced from one sample in a study of T cells after yellow fever vaccination. TCRdb analysed the 5' RACE reads with MiXCR anew, one entry per CDR3 protein. The data show some 260,000 distinct CDR3 sequences, 5.2% seen once. Sequences were derived from CD4+ T cells sorted from PBMCs, sampled on the day of the yellow fever booster vaccination. The receptors come from a man younger than 35 who received the YFV17D yellow fever vaccine.

The chain joins TRBV5-4 to TRBJ2-5; TRBD1 matches at 7 bases. Trimming cost V 3 bases and J 4 bases; bases outside gene matches: 6. Germline values: CDR1 SGHNT, CDR2 YYREEE (reference sequence). CDR3 length: 14 amino acids. This CDR3 is CASSSRQGRETQYF. The CDR3 bases are TGTGCCAGCAGCTCCAGACAGGGCCGAGAGACCCAGTACTTC. The full variable domain, in which reference TRBV5-4 and TRBJ2-5 provide the parts outside the CDR3, is ETGVTQSPTHLIKTRGQQVTLRCSSQSGHNTVSWYQQALGQGPQFIFQYYREEENGRGNFPPRFSGLQFPNYSSELNVNALELDDSALYLCASSSRQGRETQYFGPGTRLLVL.

The J gene is TRBJ2-1, the V gene TRBV19; 8 positions match TRBD2. The CDR3 loop spans 16 amino acids. Trimming took 5 bases from V and 4 from J; bases not matched to a gene: 10. Per the germline V gene, CDR1 is LNHDA and CDR2 is SQIVND (reference sequence). CDR3 coding DNA: TGTGCCAGTAGTTTACGTACTAGCGGAACTTACAATGAGCAGTTCTTC. Protein sequence: CASSLRTSGTYNEQFF.

The chain joins TRBV27 to TRBJ2-5; maybe TRBD2 (7 bases). Trimming left V 5 bases short and J 4 bases short, with 14 bases between. The germline V gene has CDR1 MNHEY and CDR2 SMNVEV (reference sequence). The CDR3 length is 14 residues. This CDR3 reads CASSVGGGGETQYF. In DNA, the CDR3 is TGTGCCAGCAGTGTAGGCGGGGGCGGAGAGACCCAGTACTTC.

This clonotype was detected ten times or more. The J gene is TRBJ2-2, the V gene TRBV6-5; no firm D call. The V end was cut by 7 bases, the J end by 1 base, with 7 bases between. Germline CDR1 and CDR2: MNHEY and SVGAGI. This CDR3 has 13 amino acids. The chain's CDR3 is CASKHQNTGELFF. CDR3 coding DNA: TGTGCCAGCAAACACCAGAACACCGGGGAGCTGTTTTTT.

In this sample, this clonotype turned up many times. The chain combines TRBV28 with TRBJ2-7; TRBD1 aligns across 11 bases. J gave up 4 bases and V 7 bases, and 3 bases lay outside the gene matches. Germline-derived CDR1 and CDR2 are MDHEN and SYDVKM. The CDR3 has 13 amino acids. This CDR3 reads CASTGQGGYEQYV. The CDR3 coding sequence is TGTGCCAGCACGGGACAGGGGGGATACGAGCAGTACGTC.

This clonotype has a handful of counts. This rearrangement joins TRBV6-5 to TRBJ1-5; no firm D call. This CDR3 has 13 amino acids. V dropped 7 bases and J dropped 9 bases, with 16 bases sitting between them. Germline assignment: CDR1 MNHEY and CDR2 SVGAGI. Written as DNA, the CDR3 is TGTGCCAGCATTGCGGAGGCGGGTGGGCCCCAGCATTTT. Translated, it gives CASIAEAGGPQHF.

This clonotype was detected only a few times. The CDR3 DNA reads as TGCGCCAGCAGCCAGTACAGGGGGAGCGAGACCCAGTACTTC. Translating it yields CASSQYRGSETQYF. The chain couples TRBV4-1 to TRBJ2-5; 8 nucleotides align to TRBD1. Looked up from germline, CDR1 is MGHRA and CDR2 is YSYEKL. The CDR3 spans 14 residues. The V and J ends lost 3 bases and 5 bases, in that order; junction bases with no gene match: 5.

This clonotype came up a few times. DNA of the CDR3: TGTGCCAGCAGCGTCGCCGACAGGGGCTACAATGAGCAGTTCTTC. The encoded protein is CASSVADRGYNEQFF. The chain recombines TRBV9 with TRBJ2-1; 8 bases fit TRBD1. CDR3 length equals 15 residues. Germline V lookup: CDR1 SGDLS, CDR2 YYNGEE. J was trimmed by 3 bases and V by 2 bases; bases with no gene match: 4.

This clonotype appeared many times. The chain is built from TRBV7-9 and TRBJ1-5, with D possibly matching TRBD1 (5 bases). The CDR3 contains 13 residues. Trimming removed 5 bases at V and 5 bases at J, with 10 bases between. Germline V lookup: CDR1 SEHNR, CDR2 FQNEAQ (reference sequence). Here the CDR3 reads CASSTDSYQPQHF. DNA for the CDR3: TGTGCCAGCAGCACTGACAGTTATCAGCCCCAGCATTTT.

The V and J genes are TRBV4-1 and TRBJ1-6, with a weak D call TRBD1 (6 bases). V lost 4 bases and J lost 10, with 11 bases in between. The CDR3 runs 13 residues. Looked up from germline, CDR1 is MGHRA and CDR2 is YSYEKL. The CDR3 loop reads CASSRGLRSPLHF. CDR3 nucleotide sequence: TGCGCCAGCAGCCGGGGGCTTCGATCACCCCTCCACTTT.

This chain uses TRBV10-3 with TRBJ1-1, with D unresolved. This CDR3 contains 13 residues. The ends were cut back, 0 bases at V and 6 bases at J, with 8 bases in the middle. Germline-derived CDR1 and CDR2 are ENHRY and SYGVKD. CDR3 loop: CAISESREAEAFF. CDR3 sequence (DNA): TGTGCCATCAGTGAGTCTAGGGAAGCTGAAGCTTTCTTT.

This clonotype was recorded a few times. CDR3 residues: CSARGLLNQPQHF. CDR3 DNA: TGCAGTGCTAGGGGACTCCTCAATCAGCCCCAGCATTTT. V is TRBV20-1 and J is TRBJ1-5; D is perhaps TRBD1 (5 bases). Germline V lookup: CDR1 DFQATT, CDR2 SNEGSKA (reference sequence). The germline V and J ends were trimmed by 3 bases and 3 bases, with 9 bases remaining between them. The CDR3 runs to 13 residues.

This clonotype was observed many times. The chain couples TRBV7-9 to TRBJ2-3, with D unclear. V lost 3 bases and J 2 bases, leaving 9 bases between the germline ends. The germline gives CDR1 SEHNR, CDR2 FQNEAQ (reference sequence). The CDR3 consists of 14 residues. CDR3 protein: CASSFSAPTDTQYF. The CDR3, as DNA: TGTGCCAGCAGCTTCTCAGCTCCCACAGATACGCAGTATTTT.

A few counts support this clonotype. The V and J genes are TRBV25-1 and TRBJ2-2; 8 nucleotides match TRBD1. The V segment lost 2 bases and the J segment 2 bases; nucleotides outside the gene matches: 13. The germline gives CDR1 MGHDK, CDR2 SYGVNS. This CDR3 is 19 amino acids long. The CDR3 DNA is TGTGCCAGCAGTGAAACTCCTCATCCGGGACAGGTTAACACCGGGGAGCTGTTTTTT. Translated, it gives CASSETPHPGQVNTGELFF.

Ten or more counts support this clonotype. This chain's CDR3 is CAIGGSDRLNEQFF. The CDR3 coding sequence is TGTGCCATCGGGGGGTCGGACAGGCTCAATGAGCAGTTCTTC. This chain links TRBV10-3 with TRBJ2-1; D perhaps matches TRBD1 (7 bases). The CDR3 consists of 14 residues. Trimming took 8 bases from V and 6 from J, leaving 17 bases between them. Germline-derived CDR1 and CDR2 are ENHRY and SYGVKD.

The table lists this clonotype with a few counts. The gene calls are TRBV18 and TRBJ2-5; D is ambiguous. Germline-derived CDR1 and CDR2 are KGHSH and LQKENI. The CDR3 is 13 residues long. V was shortened by 2 bases and J by 7 bases, with 11 bases between the two germline ends. The CDR3 DNA follows: TGTGCCAGCTCACCAGCTAGTTGGGGGACCCAGTACTTC. It yields the protein CASSPASWGTQYF.

The chain joins TRBV20-1 to TRBJ2-3; 10 nucleotides match TRBD2. The CDR3 runs 15 residues. The J segment lost 2 bases and the V segment lost 6 bases, leaving 8 bases of the junction unmatched. Germline values: CDR1 DFQATT, CDR2 SNEGSKA (reference sequence). The CDR3 sequence: CSAERAGGNTDTQYF. The CDR3 DNA is TGCAGTGCGGAAAGAGCGGGGGGGAACACAGATACGCAGTATTTT.

The chain employs TRBV18 and TRBJ2-2, with D tentatively TRBD2 (7 bases). V dropped 3 bases and J dropped 2 bases, with 16 bases sitting between them. In germline, CDR1 is KGHSH, CDR2 LQKENI. This CDR3 has 17 residues. CDR3 in amino acids: CASSPPSGGRNTGELFF. For the CDR3, the DNA is TGTGCCAGCTCACCCCCGTCGGGGGGCAGAAACACCGGGGAGCTGTTTTTT.

This clonotype was picked up one time. This rearrangement joins TRBV7-3 to TRBJ2-3; no clear D. Germline CDR1 is SGHTA and CDR2 is FQGTGA. The CDR3 loop spans 14 amino acids. Trimming cost V 4 bases and J 4 bases, with 12 bases left between them. The CDR3 protein is CASSSQLYPDTQYF. The CDR3 DNA reads as TGTGCCAGCAGCTCACAATTGTACCCAGATACGCAGTATTTT.

This clonotype has only a few counts. The CDR3 loop is CASSFAGTLAKNIQYF. CDR3 in DNA: TGCGCCAGCAGCTTCGCAGGGACCCTAGCCAAAAACATTCAGTACTTC. This chain joins TRBV5-1 and TRBJ2-4; D tentatively fits TRBD1 or TRBD2 (5 bases each). The germline V and J ends were trimmed by 2 bases and 0 bases, with 12 bases remaining between them. This CDR3 comprises 16 residues. Germline CDR1 is SGHRS and CDR2 is YFSETQ.

The rearrangement links TRBV7-2 to TRBJ1-2; 10 bases are shared with TRBD1. The CDR3 spans 15 residues. In germline, CDR1 is SGHTA, CDR2 FQGNSA. V lost 3 bases, J lost 1 base, and 2 bases stayed unmatched. The CDR3 DNA is TGTGCCAGCAGCTTCCGGACAGGGGGTAACTATGGCTACACCTTC. It yields the protein CASSFRTGGNYGYTF.

This clonotype was seen at least ten times. The chain couples TRBV20-1 to TRBJ2-7; TRBD1 might be the D (5 bases). V was pared by 5 bases and J by 3 bases, with 8 bases between. CDR1 is DFQATT, CDR2 SNEGSKA, per germline (reference sequence). The CDR3 covers 11 residues. The CDR3 protein is CSAGAHYEQYV. Here the CDR3 DNA reads TGCAGTGCTGGGGCGCACTACGAGCAGTACGTC.